This T cell receptor beta chain is from a study of T cell responses to AZD1222 COVID-19 vaccine. At the level of the study: Both about-4-week and about-12-week second-dose recipients were combined.

Study-wide points: Spike-specific TCR repertoires showed rising breadth and depth after two AZD1222 doses. Unmutated variant regions are reportedly the target of nearly half of TCRs that are spike-specific.

Profiled with immunoSEQ multiplex PCR; TCRdb holds only in-frame clones, not every one. The profile covers under 130,000 clones, with over 80% appearing a single time and 20% to 25% taken by the ten largest. As to this clone: The antigen is unknown.

The V gene's germline CDR1 is MDHEN and CDR2 SYDVKM. This CDR3 region has 15 residues. V was pared by 1 base and J by 7 bases, with 16 bases between. This receptor was identified in an adult in good health. The chain uses TRBV28 and TRBJ2-5; D gene ambiguous. Specimen: peripheral blood, collected on day 0 of AZD1222 vaccination. The CDR3 bases are TGTGCCAGCAGTTTATCTGGACCCCAGTGGGCGACCCAGTACTTC. Its protein product is CASSLSGPQWATQYF.